These 19 T cell receptor beta chains share one sample of origin, sequenced in a study of identical twins' blood T cells. TCRdb passed the 5' RACE reads through MiXCR, listing each CDR3 protein once. This sample has 300,000 to 400,000 distinct CDR3 sequences; about 28% occur once, and the top ten carry around 5.6%. Sequenced sample: PBMCs. The receptor set was obtained from a woman aged 18-49 years in good health.

The chain joins TRBV12-3 or TRBV12-4 to TRBJ2-3; 11 nucleotides align to TRBD2. CDR3 length: 17 residues. The V gene end was trimmed by 6 bases and the J gene end by 5 bases; junction bases not matched to a gene: 13. The CDR3 nucleotides are TGTGCCAGCAGCCCTGGGCAGACTAGCGGGATGGTAGATACGCAGTATTTT. It specifies CASSPGQTSGMVDTQYF.

This clonotype was detected many times. The rearrangement links TRBV29-1 to TRBJ1-2, with no clear D. V was clipped by 0 bases and J by 1 base, with 6 bases between them. The CDR3 runs 13 residues. Germline V gene lookup returns CDR1 SQVTM and CDR2 ANQGSEA. The CDR3 bases are TGCAGCGTTGAAGAACGGAGTAACTATGGCTACACCTTC. This translates into CSVEERSNYGYTF.

The table lists this clonotype with a few counts. The chain links TRBV7-9 to TRBJ2-1, with TRBD2 identical over 8 bases. The CDR3 consists of 16 residues. CDR1 is SEHNR and CDR2 is FQNEAQ in the germline V gene (reference sequence). V gave up 2 bases and J gave up 6 bases; unmatched junction bases: 9. The DNA for the CDR3 is TGTGCCAGCAGCTTAACGCCTAGCGGGTTGTCCAATGAGCAGTTCTTC. Translation gives CASSLTPSGLSNEQFF.

This clonotype was seen a handful of times. This chain links TRBV5-1 with TRBJ2-5; no clear D gene. Trimming shortened V by 0 bases and J by 1 base, and 7 bases separated the two germline ends. Germline V CDR1 and CDR2: SGHRS, YFSETQ. CDR3 length: 14 residues. The CDR3 sequence is CASSLEGLQETQYF. The DNA of the CDR3 is TGCGCCAGCAGCTTGGAAGGGCTCCAAGAGACCCAGTACTTC.

This sequence joins TRBV29-1 and TRBJ2-3, with D perhaps matching TRBD1 (5 bases). The germline V and J ends were trimmed by 7 bases and 1 base, with 9 bases remaining between them. The CDR3 runs 12 residues. In germline, CDR1 is SQVTM, CDR2 ANQGSEA. DNA for the CDR3: TGCAGCGGTTCACAGGGCACAGATACGCAGTATTTT. Its translation: CSGSQGTDTQYF.

The chain employs TRBV29-1 and TRBJ2-3; D might be TRBD1 (5 bases). This CDR3 is 15 amino acids long. Per the germline V gene, CDR1 is SQVTM and CDR2 is ANQGSEA. Trimming pared 4 bases from V and 0 bases from J, leaving 14 bases between. CDR3 in amino acids: CSVGVGARSTDTQYF. In DNA form, the CDR3 reads TGCAGCGTTGGCGTAGGGGCCCGAAGCACAGATACGCAGTATTTT.

This clonotype has just a few counts. The V gene is TRBV20-1, the J gene TRBJ1-2; D might be TRBD1 (5 bases). The CDR3 totals 14 residues. V shed 3 bases and J shed 4 bases, with 15 bases lying between them. The germline V gene has CDR1 DFQATT and CDR2 SNEGSKA (reference sequence). The CDR3 sequence: CSASSGTFSYGYTF. CDR3 DNA sequence: TGCAGTGCTAGCTCCGGGACTTTCTCCTATGGCTACACCTTC.

This clonotype has at least ten counts. The chain employs TRBV20-1 and TRBJ2-5; 7 nucleotides agree with TRBD1. The germline V gene encodes CDR1 DFQATT and CDR2 SNEGSKA (reference sequence). The J segment lost 4 bases and the V segment lost 6 bases, leaving 5 bases of the junction unmatched. The CDR3 totals 12 residues. CDR3 protein: CSAQQGRETQYF. CDR3 nucleotides: TGCAGTGCCCAACAGGGGAGAGAGACCCAGTACTTC.

V gene TRBV11-3 combines with J gene TRBJ2-1; D possibly corresponds to TRBD2 (5 bases). V was clipped by 5 bases and J by 6 bases, with 17 bases between them. Germline CDR1 is SGHNT and CDR2 is YENEEA. The CDR3 extends over 15 amino acids. The CDR3 region has the DNA TGTGCCAGCAGCACGGGGTCTACACGTGGCAATGAGCAGTTCTTC. Translation gives CASSTGSTRGNEQFF.

The chain combines TRBV4-3 with TRBJ2-5, with unresolved D. Germline V gives CDR1 LGHNA, CDR2 YSLEER. The ends were cut back, 1 base at V and 1 base at J, with 4 bases in the middle. This CDR3 spans 13 amino acids. CDR3 amino acids: CASSQAIQETQYF. DNA of the CDR3: TGCGCCAGCAGCCAAGCCATCCAAGAGACCCAGTACTTC.

The V and J genes are TRBV9 and TRBJ1-2, with a tentative D call TRBD1 (6 bases). Germline-derived CDR1 and CDR2 are SGDLS and YYNGEE. This CDR3 has 14 residues. The V end was cut by 1 base, the J end by 8 bases, with 15 bases between. The CDR3 protein is CASSVSQQGGGYTF. The CDR3 DNA reads TGTGCCAGCAGCGTATCACAACAGGGAGGGGGCTACACCTTC.

A word on this clonotype: One end of the junction varies from germline; a read error may be responsible. The gene calls are TRBV15 and TRBJ1-3; no firm D call. Germline V gene data show CDR1 as LNHNV and CDR2 as YYDKDF (reference sequence). The CDR3 covers 13 residues. CDR3 region: CAASPTVGNTIYF. In DNA form, the CDR3 reads TGTGCCGCCAGCCCCACAGTCGGAAACACCATATATTTT.

This clonotype was observed a few times. V usage is TRBV20-1 and J usage is TRBJ2-3; 7 bases fit TRBD2. Germline V CDR1 and CDR2: DFQATT, SNEGSKA (reference sequence). V was pared by 6 bases and J by 1 base, with 7 bases of the junction left unmatched. This CDR3 is 14 amino acids long. Here the CDR3 DNA reads TGCAGTGCGCCGGGACGGGAGGGCACAGATACGCAGTATTTT. Translating gives CSAPGREGTDTQYF.

Only a few counts were recorded for this clonotype. The rearrangement uses TRBV7-9 and TRBJ1-1; D may be TRBD1 (6 bases). CDR3 length equals 15 residues. V lost 5 bases and J lost 3, with 16 bases in between. Germline CDR1 is SEHNR and CDR2 is FQNEAQ (reference sequence). The CDR3 region has the DNA TGTGCCAGCAGCGAACGCAGGGGCCCGGACACTGAAGCTTTCTTT. This translates into CASSERRGPDTEAFF.

In this sample, this clonotype turned up once. This may arise from a read error, as a much more abundant clone is one base away. The rearrangement joins TRBV12-3 or TRBV12-4 to TRBJ1-1; D is ambiguous. The CDR3 length is 14 residues. CDR3 loop: CANSFRPPGTEAFF. CDR3 nucleotide sequence: TGTGCCAACAGTTTCAGGCCCCCCGGGACTGAAGCTTTCTTT.

This chain uses TRBV29-1 with TRBJ1-1; TRBD1 might be the D (5 bases). Trimming stripped 7 bases from V and 7 bases from J, with 19 bases between. Per the germline V gene, CDR1 is SQVTM and CDR2 is ANQGSEA. The CDR3 covers 13 residues. CDR3 in DNA: TGCAGCGCCGGACCTCAGGGCGGCGGTGAAGCTTTCTTT. Its translation: CSAGPQGGGEAFF. Supplemented by reference TRBV29-1 and TRBJ1-1, the full variable domain reads SAVISQKPSRDICQRGTSLTIQCQVDSQVTMMFWYRQQPGQSLTLIATANQGSEATYESGFVIDKFPISRPNLTFSTLTVSNMSPEDSSIYLCSAGPQGGGEAFFGQGTRLTVV.

This chain connects TRBV29-1 to TRBJ1-2; D uncertain. The V and J ends lost 4 bases and 6 bases respectively, with 15 bases between them. Germline CDR1 SQVTM, CDR2 ANQGSEA. CDR3 size: 13 residues. The CDR3 here is CSVASPGLDGYTF. CDR3 in DNA: TGCAGCGTTGCTTCCCCAGGCCTAGATGGCTACACCTTC.

The CDR3 sequence is CASRRAGKAFF. The CDR3 DNA reads as TGTGCCAGCAGGCGGGCAGGGAAAGCTTTCTTT. The rearrangement links TRBV12-3 or TRBV12-4 to TRBJ1-1, with a possible D match to TRBD1 (5 bases). Trimming cost V 6 bases and J 9 bases, with 11 bases left between them. The CDR3 length is 11 residues.

The V call is TRBV10-3, the J call TRBJ2-2, with D tentatively TRBD2 (5 bases). CDR3 length equals 14 residues. Trimming pared 6 bases from V and 6 bases from J, leaving 14 bases between. Germline values: CDR1 ENHRY, CDR2 SYGVKD. For the CDR3, the DNA is TGTGCCATCAGGCCTGGCCTAGCCGCCGGGGAGCTGTTTTTT. The encoded protein is CAIRPGLAAGELFF.